A selection of T cell receptor beta chains follows, all from one sample in a study of T cell responses to AZD1222 COVID-19 vaccine. Method: immunoSEQ multiplex PCR; TCRdb's copy keeps in-frame clones and lacks some. The profile covers approximately 91,000 clones, with approximately 90% appearing a single time and around 28% taken by the ten largest. The material sequenced was peripheral blood, taken 28 days after the second AZD1222 dose. These receptors came from an adult who received the AZD1222 COVID-19 vaccine. Both conserved end residues are part of each CDR3. The D gene is left open where the match is weak.

d_call	cdr3_length	v_call	j_call	cdr3_aa
TRBD1	16	TRBV2	TRBJ1-4	CASSEARGPVEEKLFF
-	12	TRBV7-9	TRBJ2-7	CASSRVEDAQYF
TRBD1	13	TRBV29-1	TRBJ1-2	CSVEGTGSYGYTF
TRBD2	14	TRBV9	TRBJ2-7	CASSGGSGTGEQYF
-	14	TRBV27	TRBJ1-4	CASSFRGMAEKLFF
-	15	TRBV28	TRBJ1-5	CASSFSGSGNQPQHF
-	15	TRBV7-3	TRBJ2-7	CASSSKLCGTSGQYF
TRBD1	15	TRBV2	TRBJ2-1	CASSATGSSYNEQFF
TRBD2	17	TRBV11-3	TRBJ2-1	CASSLDPASGRAGEQFF
-	13	TRBV29-1	TRBJ1-5	CSVGTDRGQPQHF
-	12	TRBV7-6	TRBJ2-1	CASSLWENEQFF
TRBD1	16	TRBV15	TRBJ2-3	CATSRQGAGFTDTQYF
-	13	TRBV12-3/TRBV12-4	TRBJ1-4	CASRGQSYYKLFF
TRBD2	15	TRBV3-1/TRBV3-2	TRBJ2-7	CASSQVERGSYEQYF
TRBD1	13	TRBV12-3/TRBV12-4	TRBJ2-1	CASGHRGINEQFF
-	15	TRBV7-3	TRBJ2-1	CASSFGQGPYNEQFF
-	15	TRBV18	TRBJ2-4	CASSQNTGLQNIQYF
-	13	TRBV11-2	TRBJ2-1	CASSPEDYNEQFF
-	13	TRBV18	TRBJ2-7	CASSSGRAYEQYF
TRBD1	15	TRBV3-1/TRBV3-2	TRBJ1-6	CASSQADRGYSPLHF
-	15	TRBV18	TRBJ1-5	CASSPPGGSNQPQHF
TRBD1	14	TRBV6-2/TRBV6-3	TRBJ1-1	CASSRQGVLTEAFF
-	14	TRBV3-1/TRBV3-2	TRBJ1-1	CASSQDTMNTEAFF
TRBD1	15	TRBV28	TRBJ1-1	CASSERTGVGTEAFF
-	12	TRBV6-4	TRBJ1-5	CASSPTDQPQHF
-	13	TRBV14	TRBJ2-7	CASSQGPIYEQYF
TRBD1	13	TRBV10-2	TRBJ1-1	CASSVGTDSEAFF
-	12	TRBV11-1	TRBJ2-7	CASSLEIHEQYF
-	13	TRBV6-5	TRBJ1-1	CASSYGGNTEAFF
-	14	TRBV28	TRBJ2-7	CASSLRGPSYEQYF
TRBD1	14	TRBV6-5	TRBJ1-2	CASSYSSSGGGYTF
TRBD1	16	TRBV5-1	TRBJ1-1	CASSAEGTGFGTEAFF
TRBD1	15	TRBV5-1	TRBJ2-1	CASSERTGLYNEQFF
-	11	TRBV6-5	TRBJ1-2	CASKNVYGYTF
TRBD1	14	TRBV19	TRBJ1-1	CASRLQGAGTEAFF
-	15	TRBV5-1	TRBJ2-2	CASSSTTQNTGELFF
-	15	TRBV9	TRBJ1-2	CASSSGGSLNYGYTF
TRBD1	15	TRBV5-1	TRBJ2-7	CASSPWTGSTYEQYF
-	13	TRBV7-9	TRBJ1-1	CASSPERNTEAFF
-	13	TRBV5-5	TRBJ2-7	CASSLTANYEQYF
TRBD1	14	TRBV7-9	TRBJ2-7	CASSLPDRVGEQYF
TRBD2	14	TRBV28	TRBJ2-3	CASSVREVTDTQYF